These 24 T cell receptor beta chains came from one sample sequenced in a study of blood T cell repertoires in COVID-19. Profiling relied on immunoSEQ multiplex PCR, and the TCRdb table lists in-frame clones only, not all of them. There are some 350,000 clones in the sample; over 75% occur only once, and over 4% lies in the top ten. Sequencing was performed on PBMCs or T cells enriched from blood (not recorded which). These receptors were collected from a woman aged 30 to 39 who had recovered from COVID-19.

This clone was observed a few times. The rearrangement uses TRBV11-2 and TRBJ1-1; possible D gene TRBD1, 5 bases. This CDR3 region has 14 residues. V shed 3 bases and J shed 0 bases, with 8 bases lying between them. CDR1 and CDR2 from the germline V gene are SGHAT and FQNNGV. The DNA of the CDR3 is TGTGCCAGCAGCTTGCGGGGGGTGAACACTGAAGCTTTCTTT. Its translation: CASSLRGVNTEAFF.

This rearrangement joins TRBV11-2 to TRBJ2-7; 9 nucleotides agree with TRBD1. The CDR3 is made up of 15 amino acids. The germline gives CDR1 SGHAT, CDR2 FQNNGV. The junction had 3 bases not matched to a gene; V was cut back by 2 bases and J by 1 base. As DNA, the CDR3 is TGTGCCAGCAGCTTATGGACAGGGGCATCCTACGAGCAGTACTTC. Translation gives CASSLWTGASYEQYF.

The rearrangement uses TRBV30 and TRBJ1-1; D remains ambiguous. The CDR3 is 14 amino acids. In germline, CDR1 is GTSNPN, CDR2 SVGIG (reference sequence). Trimming removed 0 bases at V and 2 bases at J, with 10 bases between. CDR3 sequence: CAWSVGLANTEAFF. CDR3 sequence (DNA): TGTGCCTGGAGTGTCGGGCTAGCAAACACTGAAGCTTTCTTT. The full variable domain, with the rest looked up from reference TRBV30 and TRBJ1-1, is SQTIHQWPATLVQPVGSPLSLECTVEGTSNPNLYWYRQAAGRGLQLLFYSVGIGQISSEVPQNLSASRPQDRQFILSSKKLLLSDSGFYLCAWSVGLANTEAFFGQGTRLTVV.

This rearrangement joins TRBV2 to TRBJ1-2; 8 bases agree with TRBD1. The CDR3 sequence is 14 residues long. Germline lookup yields CDR1 SNHLY and CDR2 FYNNEI. V lost 2 bases, J lost 11 bases, and 10 bases stayed unmatched. The CDR3 region has the DNA TGTGCCAGCAGTGAACTACAGGGGGTTATGGGTTACACCTTC. Translating gives CASSELQGVMGYTF.

The chain links TRBV5-1 to TRBJ2-7, with D unclear. This CDR3 contains 14 residues. Trimming left V 4 bases short and J 3 bases short, with 14 bases between. The germline V gene has CDR1 SGHRS and CDR2 YFSETQ. CDR3 protein: CASSVDSPVYEQYF. The CDR3 DNA sequence: TGCGCCAGCAGCGTAGACTCCCCTGTCTACGAGCAGTACTTC.

The chain recombines TRBV4-1 with TRBJ2-7; 11 bases align to TRBD1. V trimming: 4 bases; J trimming: 6 bases; junction bases outside the gene matches: 2. The CDR3 is made up of 13 amino acids. Germline CDR1 and CDR2: MGHRA and YSYEKL. The CDR3 nucleotides read TGCGCCAGCAGCCTGGGACAGGGGGGCGAGCAGTACTTC. This codes for CASSLGQGGEQYF.

This chain joins TRBV11-2 and TRBJ2-7, with 10 bases matching TRBD2. V dropped 1 base and J dropped 5; count of bases not matched to a gene: 2. CDR3 length equals 14 residues. CDR1 is SGHAT, CDR2 FQNNGV, per germline. CDR3 sequence: CASSLALAGDEQYF. The CDR3 DNA reads as TGTGCCAGCAGCTTAGCTCTAGCGGGGGACGAGCAGTACTTC.

The V gene is TRBV12-3 or TRBV12-4, the J gene TRBJ1-1; 8 bases agree with TRBD1. The CDR3 contains 13 residues. V lost 5 bases to trimming and J lost 4 bases; unmatched junction nucleotides: 3. The CDR3: CASSVTGGTEAFF. CDR3 nucleotide sequence: TGTGCCAGCAGTGTTACAGGGGGCACTGAAGCTTTCTTT.

The V call is TRBV19, the J call TRBJ1-2; D gene uncertain. V was trimmed by 0 bases and J by 10 bases, leaving 9 bases between them. Germline V gene data show CDR1 as LNHDA and CDR2 as SQIVND (reference sequence). The CDR3 is 12 amino acids. Here the CDR3 DNA reads TGTGCCAGTAGTATAGAGGAGGCGGACTACACCTTC. Protein: CASSIEEADYTF.

The chain links TRBV7-8 to TRBJ1-5; D possibly corresponds to TRBD1 (5 bases). V dropped 2 bases and J dropped 3 bases, with 17 bases sitting between them. This CDR3 region has 17 residues. Per germline, CDR1 SGHVS and CDR2 FQNEAQ. The CDR3 loop is CASSLRGQGGINQPQHF. The CDR3 nucleotides read TGTGCCAGCAGCTTAAGGGGCCAGGGAGGGATCAATCAGCCCCAGCATTTT.

The rearrangement joins TRBV3-1 (or the pseudogene TRBV3-2) to TRBJ1-2; no clear D gene. The CDR3 has 12 amino acids. The germline V and J ends were trimmed by 5 bases and 6 bases, with 10 bases remaining between them. Per the germline V gene, CDR1 is LGHDT and CDR2 is YNNKEL (reference sequence). The CDR3 is CASSTGYNGYTF. The CDR3 DNA follows: TGTGCCAGCAGCACGGGGTACAATGGCTACACCTTC.

V and J are TRBV6-5 and TRBJ1-6; D perhaps matches TRBD1 (5 bases). Germline lookup yields CDR1 MNHEY and CDR2 SVGAGI. There are 14 residues in the CDR3. V was clipped by 7 bases and J by 7 bases, with 14 bases between them. In nucleotides, the CDR3 is TGTGCCAGCACCAGGGAAGGGTACAATTCACCCCTCCACTTT. Encoded protein: CASTREGYNSPLHF.

The chain has TRBV6-4 and TRBJ1-4, with 9 bases matching TRBD1. Germline V lookup: CDR1 MRHNA, CDR2 SNTAGT. The CDR3 loop spans 14 amino acids. J was trimmed by 6 bases and V by 6 bases; bases with no gene match: 5. In nucleotides, the CDR3 is TGTGCCAGCAGCACAGGGGGCGCGGATGAAAAACTGTTTTTT. Encoded protein: CASSTGGADEKLFF.

The chain combines TRBV27 with TRBJ1-2; D is possibly TRBD1 (5 bases). The CDR3 contains 11 residues. Germline-derived CDR1 and CDR2 are MNHEY and SMNVEV (reference sequence). Trimming cost V 10 bases and J 4 bases, with 10 bases left between them. The CDR3 loop reads CATWGGYGYTF. CDR3 in DNA: TGTGCCACCTGGGGCGGCTATGGCTACACCTTC.

The chain couples TRBV5-6 to TRBJ2-2; 13 bases align to TRBD2. This CDR3 has 16 residues. Germline V gene data show CDR1 as SGHDT and CDR2 as YYEEEE. The V segment lost 4 bases and the J segment 10 bases; nucleotides outside the gene matches: 10. The DNA of the CDR3 is TGTGCCAGCAGCAAGCTACTAGCGGGGGGGCCTGTGGAGCTGTTTTTT. Translating it yields CASSKLLAGGPVELFF.

Only a few counts were recorded for this clone. DNA for the CDR3: TGTGCCAGCAGTTACCCGGCTGGGGGCATCATCCCAGATACGCAGTATTTT. Protein product: CASSYPAGGIIPDTQYF. This chain uses TRBV6-2 or TRBV6-3 with TRBJ2-3; perhaps TRBD1 as D (6 bases). From germline, CDR1 is MNHEY and CDR2 SVGEGT. V was clipped by 2 bases and J by 4 bases, with 19 bases between them. This CDR3 region has 17 residues.

The gene calls are TRBV9 and TRBJ2-1, with 9 nucleotides matching TRBD2. The CDR3 extends over 16 amino acids. Germline V lookup: CDR1 SGDLS, CDR2 YYNGEE. The junction had 2 bases not matched to a gene; V was cut back by 1 base and J by 0 bases. This CDR3 reads CASSVSAGGSYNEQFF. In DNA form, the CDR3 reads TGTGCCAGCAGCGTATCAGCGGGGGGCTCCTACAATGAGCAGTTCTTC.

This clone was detected once. CDR3 coding DNA: TGTGCCAGCAGCCAAGCCGCGGAGGATCAGCCCCAGCATTTT. Encoded protein: CASSQAAEDQPQHF. The chain uses TRBV4-2 and TRBJ1-5, with no clear D. V shed 1 base and J shed 5 bases, with 9 bases lying between them. Germline lookup yields CDR1 LGHNA and CDR2 YNFKEQ. This CDR3 is built from 14 residues.

This chain uses TRBV5-5 with TRBJ1-1, with D perhaps matching TRBD1 (6 bases). Trimming removed 6 bases from V and 5 bases from J, with 8 bases in between. The CDR3 covers 11 residues. The germline CDR1 and CDR2 sequences are SGHKS and YYEKEE (reference sequence). CDR3 DNA sequence: TGTGCCAGCAAAGGGGGAACTGAAGCTTTCTTT. Amino acid sequence: CASKGGTEAFF.

About this clone itself: Additional DNA sequences in this sample encode the identical CDR3. For the CDR3, the DNA is TGTGCCAGCAGTCCGGGTCCCACTGAAGCTTTCTTT. This sequence encodes CASSPGPTEAFF. The chain carries TRBV6-5 and TRBJ1-1; D is undetermined. With 5 bases removed from V and 4 bases from J, the gap between germline ends came to 8 bases. Germline V gives CDR1 MNHEY, CDR2 SVGAGI. The CDR3 is 12 amino acids.

This sequence joins TRBV28 and TRBJ1-1; no clear D gene. The V and J ends lost 3 bases and 4 bases respectively, with 12 bases between them. This CDR3 spans 14 amino acids. Looked up from germline, CDR1 is MDHEN and CDR2 is SYDVKM. CDR3 coding DNA: TGTGCCAGCAGTTTGGGCAGGTTGGTCACTGAAGCTTTCTTT. Protein sequence: CASSLGRLVTEAFF.

The chain is built from TRBV28 and TRBJ1-1; D not certain. Germline values: CDR1 MDHEN, CDR2 SYDVKM. The V and J ends lost 8 bases and 5 bases respectively, with 6 bases between them. The CDR3 has 10 residues. CDR3 in DNA: TGTGCCAGCGCCGAGACTGAAGCTTTCTTT. Its protein product is CASAETEAFF.

The gene calls are TRBV5-1 and TRBJ1-3; possible D gene TRBD1, 5 bases. This CDR3 contains 14 residues. Germline values: CDR1 SGHRS, CDR2 YFSETQ. The V end was cut by 3 bases, the J end by 0 bases, with 7 bases between. Here the CDR3 reads CASSYQGSGNTIYF. CDR3 nucleotides: TGCGCCAGCAGCTACCAGGGCTCTGGAAACACCATATATTTT.

This rearrangement joins TRBV11-3 to TRBJ2-5; TRBD2 matches 9 bases. Germline V gives CDR1 SGHNT, CDR2 YENEEA. V was clipped by 1 base and J by 4 bases; unmatched bases: 7. CDR3 length: 16 residues. Here the CDR3 DNA reads TGTGCCAGCAGCTTAGGTTCTAGCGGGGAAGGAGAGACCCAGTACTTC. Protein: CASSLGSSGEGETQYF.